This T cell receptor beta chain was captured in a study of CD8 T cells in Susac syndrome. About 0.45 to 1 ug RNA was reverse transcribed with random hexamers. Across 54 Vbeta and 13 Jbeta, immunoSEQ multiplex PCR amplified TCR beta CDR3. TCRdb re-called the immunoSEQ multiplex PCR reads with MiXCR, one entry per CDR3 protein. The sample carries around 150,000 distinct CDR3 sequences, roughly 94% recorded once. Germline V gene data show CDR1 as MNHEY and CDR2 as SVGAGI. V was cut by 5 bases and J by 0 bases, with 13 bases left in between. The CDR3 is made up of 15 amino acids. The sequence was collected from a human donor with Susac syndrome. The chain uses TRBV6-5 and TRBJ2-5; tentative D call: TRBD1 (6 bases). Sequencing used CD4+ T cells from PBMCs. The CDR3 DNA follows: TGTGCCAGCAGTCCCGGACAGACGTACCAAGAGACCCAGTACTTC. It is translated as CASSPGQTYQETQYF.